The next 5 T cell receptor beta chains were all read from a single sample in a study of T-cell reconstitution after alpha-beta-depleted transplantation in children. A TCRbeta library incorporating unique molecular identifiers was prepared. From the PCR reads, TCRdb called clonotypes with MiXCR, one entry per CDR3 protein. The sample contains about 540,000 distinct CDR3 sequences, 15% to 20% of which appear only once. This material consisted of PBMCs from the stem cell graft donor, taken from the stem cell graft. The receptor source for this set is a human donor who donated a stem cell graft to a child with acute lymphoblastic leukemia.

The gene calls are TRBV5-1 and TRBJ1-1; weak D call: TRBD1 (5 bases). The CDR3 extends over 15 amino acids. Germline V gives CDR1 SGHRS, CDR2 YFSETQ. V was trimmed by 1 base and J by 1 base, leaving 11 bases between them. The CDR3 loop is CASSLTGGTNTEAFF. The CDR3 bases are TGCGCCAGCAGCTTGACGGGGGGAACGAACACTGAAGCTTTCTTT.

The rearrangement uses TRBV25-1 and TRBJ2-1, with 7 bases that match TRBD2. This CDR3 comprises 16 residues. Trimming took 3 bases from V and 1 from J; bases not matched to a gene: 6. Germline CDR1 reads MGHDK; CDR2 reads SYGVNS. The CDR3: CASSETAGRSYNEQFF. The CDR3 DNA is TGTGCCAGCAGTGAGACAGCGGGAAGATCCTACAATGAGCAGTTCTTC.

The rearrangement uses TRBV5-1 and TRBJ1-6; 7 bases agree with TRBD1. Germline V gene data show CDR1 as SGHRS and CDR2 as YFSETQ. The CDR3 length is 14 residues. J gave up 9 bases and V 0 bases, and 3 bases lay outside the gene matches. CDR3 residues: CASSLDQGGSPLHF. CDR3 bases: TGCGCCAGCAGCTTGGATCAGGGGGGTTCACCCCTCCACTTT.

This clonotype has only a few counts. Here the CDR3 reads CSALRTTINEQFF. The CDR3 DNA is TGCAGTGCACTAAGGACTACTATCAATGAGCAGTTCTTC. V and J are TRBV20-1 and TRBJ2-1; TRBD2 might be the D (6 bases). The length of the CDR3 is 13 residues. The germline gives CDR1 DFQATT, CDR2 SNEGSKA (reference sequence). V lost 6 bases, J lost 6 bases, and 15 bases lay in between.

This clonotype was seen ten or more times. The genes are TRBV5-5 and TRBJ2-7; TRBD2 is a possible D gene (6 bases). V gave up 1 base and J gave up 3 bases, with 11 bases separating them. Germline CDR1 and CDR2: SGHKS and YYEKEE (reference sequence). The CDR3 length is 14 residues. This CDR3 reads CASSLTGSGYEQYF. In nucleotides, the CDR3 is TGTGCCAGCAGCTTGACCGGGAGTGGCTACGAGCAGTACTTC. The full variable domain, rest sourced from reference TRBV5-5 and TRBJ2-7, is DAGVTQSPTHLIKTRGQQVTLRCSPISGHKSVSWYQQVLGQGPQFIFQYYEKEERGRGNFPDRFSARQFPNYSSELNVNALLLGDSALYLCASSLTGSGYEQYFGPGTRLTVT.